The 27 T cell receptor beta chains presented below share a single source sample, sequenced in a study of T cell repertoires in cytomegalovirus infection. TCRdb analysed the reads with MiXCR anew, one entry per CDR3 protein. The profile shows under 800,000 distinct CDR3 sequences, approximately 24% of them singletons. Sequencing input: CD8+ T cells from PBMCs. The receptors were gathered from a human donor in good health (CMV status not recorded). Some clones in this sample may be carry-over from other donors' samples.

Remarks on this clonotype: Mismatch with germline at one junction end may stem from a read error. This rearrangement joins TRBV7-6 to TRBJ2-2, with 8 bases matching TRBD1. CDR3 size: 17 residues. Looked up from germline, CDR1 is SGHVS and CDR2 is FNYEAQ. CDR3 sequence: CASSLEAAGGRTGELFF. DNA of the CDR3: TGTGCTAGCAGCTTAGAAGCGGCAGGGGGCCGGACCGGGGAGCTGTTTTTT.

This clonotype was seen ten or more times. For the CDR3, the DNA is TGTGCCAGCAGCTTAGGGTGGCGCCGCCGGGAGACCCAGTACTTC. Protein: CASSLGWRRRETQYF. The chain is built from TRBV7-2 and TRBJ2-5; no firm D call. Germline V CDR1 and CDR2: SGHTA, FQGNSA. The CDR3 extends over 15 amino acids. V was trimmed by 1 base and J by 5 bases, leaving 14 bases between them.

A few counts support this clonotype. The chain combines TRBV19 with TRBJ2-5, with 8 bases matching TRBD2. The CDR3 extends over 15 amino acids. J lost 4 bases, V lost 5 bases, and 9 bases had no gene match. Germline CDR1 reads LNHDA; CDR2 reads SQIVND (reference sequence). CDR3 sequence reads: CASSPPPGGRETQYF. Here the CDR3 DNA reads TGTGCCAGTAGTCCACCCCCGGGGGGGCGAGAGACCCAGTACTTC.

This clonotype has at least ten counts. V usage is TRBV6-8 and J usage is TRBJ1-2; D is ambiguous. The V and J ends lost 6 bases and 2 bases respectively, with 7 bases between them. Per germline, CDR1 MNHGY and CDR2 SAAAGT. The CDR3 is 12 amino acids. The CDR3 region is CASSSDNYGYTF. CDR3 DNA: TGTGCCAGCAGCAGCGACAACTATGGCTACACCTTC.

Only a few counts were recorded for this clonotype. The rearrangement links TRBV7-6 to TRBJ2-7; TRBD1 might be the D (6 bases). V was shortened by 10 bases and J by 0 bases, with 13 bases between the two germline ends. The germline V gene encodes CDR1 SGHVS and CDR2 FNYEAQ. CDR3 length: 13 residues. The CDR3 region is CAIEGRGSYEQYF. The DNA for the CDR3 is TGTGCCATCGAGGGCAGGGGCTCCTACGAGCAGTACTTC.

J is TRBJ2-5 and V is TRBV6-6; possibly TRBD2 for D (6 bases). The CDR3 sequence is 16 residues long. V was trimmed by 4 bases and J by 2 bases, leaving 17 bases between them. The germline V gene has CDR1 MNHNY and CDR2 SVGAGI (reference sequence). The CDR3 loop reads CASSFGLYGLQETQYF. In DNA, the CDR3 is TGTGCCAGCAGTTTTGGACTATACGGGCTTCAAGAGACCCAGTACTTC.

This clonotype has a count of ten or more. The chain links TRBV12-3 or TRBV12-4 to TRBJ1-1; D is unresolved. CDR3 length: 12 amino acids. V dropped 8 bases and J dropped 0 bases, with 7 bases sitting between them. The CDR3 protein is CASSWVNTEAFF. DNA for the CDR3: TGTGCCAGCTCCTGGGTGAACACTGAAGCTTTCTTT.

This clonotype was seen a handful of times. The gene calls are TRBV7-9 and TRBJ2-3, with 12 bases aligning to TRBD2. The CDR3 runs 17 residues. Germline CDR1 SEHNR, CDR2 FQNEAQ (reference sequence). Trimming removed 5 bases from V and 2 bases from J; junction bases left unmatched: 8. The CDR3 DNA reads TGTGCCAGCAGCGCCGAACTAGCGGGGGGACCCACAGATACGCAGTATTTT. It yields the protein CASSAELAGGPTDTQYF.

This clonotype has a count of ten or more. The chain is built from TRBV12-5 and TRBJ2-2; a possible D gene is TRBD1 (6 bases). CDR3 length: 15 amino acids. V dropped 3 bases and J dropped 4 bases, with 12 bases sitting between them. Looked up from germline, CDR1 is LGHNT and CDR2 is FRNRAP. The CDR3 loop reads CASGFPGTITGELFF. The DNA for the CDR3 is TGTGCTAGTGGTTTTCCCGGGACAATCACCGGGGAGCTGTTTTTT. The entire variable domain, with the rest obtained from reference TRBV12-5 and TRBJ2-2, is as follows: DARVTQTPRHKVTEMGQEVTMRCQPILGHNTVFWYRQTMMQGLELLAYFRNRAPLDDSGMPKDRFSAEMPDATLATLKIQPSEPRDSAVYFCASGFPGTITGELFFGEGSRLTVL.

This rearrangement joins TRBV19 to TRBJ1-1; unclear D gene. Germline V gene sequence: CDR1 LNHDA, CDR2 SQIVND (reference sequence). The CDR3 is 14 residues long. V shed 4 bases and J shed 4 bases, with 13 bases lying between them. CDR3 nucleotides: TGTGCCAGTAGTACCCATGTACTGGGCACTGAAGCTTTCTTT. Encoded protein: CASSTHVLGTEAFF.

This clonotype has only a few counts. This chain joins TRBV19 and TRBJ2-1; TRBD1 aligns across 9 bases. The length of the CDR3 is 15 residues. With 6 bases clipped from V and 0 bases from J, the junction kept 3 bases outside the gene matches. Germline-derived CDR1 and CDR2 are LNHDA and SQIVND (reference sequence). The CDR3 reads CASSWTGASYNEQFF. As DNA, the CDR3 is TGTGCCAGTAGCTGGACAGGGGCCTCCTACAATGAGCAGTTCTTC.

Ten or more counts support this clonotype. The chain employs TRBV6-2 or TRBV6-3 and TRBJ2-7; D might be TRBD1 (5 bases). CDR1 is MNHEY and CDR2 is SVGEGT in the germline V gene. V lost 6 bases to trimming and J lost 3 bases, with 15 bases between them. The CDR3 has 14 residues. In nucleotides, the CDR3 is TGTGCCAGCAGCGGCAGGGAAGCTGACTACGAGCAGTACGTC. Residues: CASSGREADYEQYV.

Regarding this clonotype: The junction shows a germline mismatch at one end, possibly a read error. The V call is TRBV25-1, the J call TRBJ2-1; 8 positions match TRBD1. The CDR3 consists of 11 residues. Germline-derived CDR1 and CDR2 are MGHDK and SYGVNS. The CDR3 protein is CVSVTGVEQFF. CDR3 DNA: TGTGTCAGCGTGACAGGGGTTGAGCAGTTCTTC. The variable domain in full, completed from reference TRBV25-1 and TRBJ2-1, reads EADIYQTPRYLVIGTGKKITLECSQTMGHDKMYWYQQDPGMELHLIHYSYGVNSTEKGDLSSESTVSRIRTEHFPLTLESARPSHTSQYLCVSVTGVEQFFGPGTRLTVL.

The genes are TRBV7-6 and TRBJ2-7; 9 bases are shared with TRBD1. The CDR3 covers 15 residues. V gave up 3 bases and J gave up 3 bases; unmatched junction bases: 6. The germline V gene encodes CDR1 SGHVS and CDR2 FNYEAQ. The CDR3 bases are TGTGCCAGCAGCTTGGGGACAGGGAGTTTCTACGAGCAGTACGTC. It translates to CASSLGTGSFYEQYV.

The chain couples TRBV4-1 to TRBJ2-7, with D possibly called TRBD1 or TRBD2 (5 bases each). Germline V gene lookup returns CDR1 MGHRA and CDR2 YSYEKL. Between the trimmed V and J ends, which lost 3 bases and 0 bases, there was a span of 9 bases. The CDR3 sequence is 14 residues long. The DNA for the CDR3 is TGCGCCAGCAGCCAGGGACGGCCCTCCTACGAGCAGTACTTC. This gives the protein CASSQGRPSYEQYF.

The rearrangement joins TRBV29-1 to TRBJ2-5, with unresolved D. The length of the CDR3 is 12 residues. V was cut by 7 bases and J by 0 bases, with 9 bases left in between. Germline lookup yields CDR1 SQVTM and CDR2 ANQGSEA. The CDR3 spells CSAQVYQETQYF. The CDR3 nucleotides are TGCAGCGCCCAGGTTTACCAAGAGACCCAGTACTTC.

This clonotype was counted a few times. The chain uses TRBV20-1 and TRBJ2-7, with 7 bases matching TRBD1. CDR1 is DFQATT and CDR2 is SNEGSKA in the germline V gene (reference sequence). Trimming took 6 bases from V and 0 from J; bases not matched to a gene: 11. The CDR3 totals 15 residues. CDR3 in DNA: TGCAGTGCCTCCGGTACAGGGGAGATCTCCTACGAGCAGTACTTC. Encoded protein: CSASGTGEISYEQYF.

This chain uses TRBV6-2 or TRBV6-3 with TRBJ2-2; TRBD2 agrees at 10 bases. Germline-derived CDR1 and CDR2 are MNHEY and SVGEGT. This CDR3 is built from 15 residues. Trimming cost V 7 bases and J 4 bases; bases outside gene matches: 6. The CDR3, as DNA: TGTGCCAGCACAAATAGCGGGGGGAGCACCGGGGAGCTGTTTTTT. Translating gives CASTNSGGSTGELFF.

The rearrangement joins TRBV18 to TRBJ1-1; tentative D call: TRBD1 (5 bases). The CDR3 runs to 15 residues. The germline V and J ends were trimmed by 8 bases and 2 bases, with 18 bases remaining between them. Looked up from germline, CDR1 is KGHSH and CDR2 is LQKENI. The CDR3 DNA sequence: TGTGCCAGCCGAACGGTACGGGGCGCAAACACTGAAGCTTTCTTT. Its protein is CASRTVRGANTEAFF.

This clonotype has ten or more counts. The V and J genes are TRBV7-2 and TRBJ2-7; 11 positions match TRBD2. CDR3 length equals 17 residues. The germline gives CDR1 SGHTA, CDR2 FQGNSA. The J segment lost 4 bases and the V segment lost 1 base, leaving 9 bases of the junction unmatched. The CDR3 bases are TGTGCCAGCAGCTTAGATAGCGGGGGGGCCAAGGGTTACGAGCAGTACGTC. The encoded protein is CASSLDSGGAKGYEQYV.

Remarks on this clonotype: The junction and the germline gene differ at one end; a read error may be behind it. The J gene is TRBJ1-2, the V gene TRBV6-2 or TRBV6-3, with D unclear. The germline gives CDR1 MNHEY, CDR2 SVGEGT. The CDR3 sequence is 14 residues long. DNA for the CDR3: TGTGCCAACAGTTTCGTCGACGGGAACTATGGCTACACCTTC. Translated: CANSFVDGNYGYTF.

The chain is built from TRBV12-3 or TRBV12-4 and TRBJ2-2; D is unclear. Trimming pared 6 bases from V and 8 bases from J, leaving 13 bases between. The CDR3 spans 13 residues. This CDR3 reads CASSYNRRGELFF. CDR3 sequence (DNA): TGTGCCAGCAGCTACAACCGGCGGGGGGAGCTGTTTTTT.

Ten or more counts support this clonotype. J is TRBJ2-7 and V is TRBV6-5; TRBD2 is a possible D gene (6 bases). The CDR3 length is 15 residues. Germline CDR1 is MNHEY and CDR2 is SVGAGI. The germline V and J ends were trimmed by 6 bases and 5 bases, with 20 bases remaining between them. CDR3 sequence reads: CASSFRRAGTDEQYF. The CDR3 coding sequence is TGTGCCAGCAGCTTTCGTCGGGCGGGGACGGACGAGCAGTACTTC.

The J gene is TRBJ2-1, the V gene TRBV7-9; tentatively, D is TRBD1 or TRBD2 (6 bases each). Germline lookup yields CDR1 SEHNR and CDR2 FQNEAQ (reference sequence). Trimming shortened V by 5 bases and J by 15 bases, and 20 bases separated the two germline ends. There are 13 residues in the CDR3. CDR3 in amino acids: CASSPGALPEGFF. The DNA for the CDR3 is TGTGCCAGCAGCCCGGGGGCCCTACCCGAGGGGTTCTTC.

This clonotype has only a few counts. This chain connects TRBV4-1 to TRBJ1-2; D uncertain. Germline CDR1 is MGHRA and CDR2 is YSYEKL. The CDR3 spans 13 residues. The V and J ends lost 2 bases and 2 bases respectively, with 6 bases between them. This CDR3 reads CASSQSDNYGYTF. The CDR3 region has the DNA TGCGCCAGCAGCCAATCGGACAACTATGGCTACACCTTC.

The gene calls are TRBV19 and TRBJ2-3; D remains ambiguous. Germline CDR1 LNHDA, CDR2 SQIVND (reference sequence). The ends were cut back, 3 bases at V and 5 bases at J, with 12 bases in the middle. The CDR3 is 14 amino acids. The CDR3 loop is CASSIGEAIDTQYF. DNA of the CDR3: TGTGCCAGTAGTATTGGAGAAGCAATAGATACGCAGTATTTT.

The table lists this clonotype with a few counts. The chain employs TRBV29-1 and TRBJ2-2; TRBD1 is a possible D gene (6 bases). V shed 3 bases and J shed 3 bases, with 11 bases lying between them. CDR1 is SQVTM and CDR2 is ANQGSEA in the germline V gene. The CDR3 consists of 14 residues. In DNA form, the CDR3 reads TGCAGCGTTGACACAGGGCGGGACACCGGGGAGCTGTTTTTT. Protein product: CSVDTGRDTGELFF.